The next 28 T cell receptor beta chains were all read from a single sample in a study of T cells after yellow fever vaccination. TCRdb redid the calling of the 5' RACE reads with MiXCR, one entry per CDR3 protein. Of 200,000 to 250,000 distinct CDR3 sequences in the sample, 3% to 4% were seen once. Sample: CD4+ T cells sorted from PBMCs, taken 10 days after the yellow fever booster vaccination. The receptors derive from a young man who received the YFV17D yellow fever vaccine.

The J gene is TRBJ1-5, the V gene TRBV13; no definite D call. The CDR3 extends over 15 amino acids. The germline CDR1 and CDR2 sequences are PRHDT and FYEKMQ (reference sequence). The V end was cut by 5 bases, the J end by 8 bases, with 19 bases between. This chain's CDR3 is CASSARDPPAEPQHF. CDR3 nucleotides: TGTGCCAGCAGCGCCCGGGATCCCCCGGCCGAGCCCCAGCATTTT.

In its sample, this clonotype was seen a few times. V is TRBV5-1 and J is TRBJ1-2, with unresolved D. The V end lost 7 bases, the J end lost 4 bases, and 11 bases lay between the germline ends. The CDR3 runs 12 residues. CDR1 is SGHRS, CDR2 YFSETQ, per germline. In DNA form, the CDR3 reads TGCGCCAGCGGGCCTCCGGGCTATGGCTACACCTTC. This translates into CASGPPGYGYTF.

This clonotype occurred many times. This chain uses TRBV29-1 with TRBJ2-5, with D hard to call. The germline V gene has CDR1 SQVTM and CDR2 ANQGSEA. The V end lost 5 bases, the J end lost 1 base, and 17 bases lay between the germline ends. CDR3 size: 15 residues. CDR3 residues: CSVRRTPEVQETQYF. CDR3 DNA sequence: TGCAGCGTTCGGAGAACGCCGGAAGTCCAAGAGACCCAGTACTTC.

The V and J genes are TRBV3-1 and TRBJ1-3, with D uncertain. Trimming removed 0 bases from V and 1 base from J, with 7 bases in between. This CDR3 comprises 15 residues. The germline V gene has CDR1 LGHDT and CDR2 YNNKEL (reference sequence). The CDR3 loop is CASSQDQGSGNTIYF. The CDR3 bases are TGTGCCAGCAGCCAAGATCAAGGGTCTGGAAACACCATATATTTT.

This clonotype was detected ten times or more. The chain is built from TRBV5-1 and TRBJ1-5; tentative D call: TRBD1 (6 bases). The CDR3 length is 15 residues. V lost 1 base and J 5 bases, leaving 13 bases between the germline ends. Looked up from germline, CDR1 is SGHRS and CDR2 is YFSETQ. This CDR3 reads CASSLSPGDYQPQHF. The CDR3 bases are TGCGCCAGCAGCTTGTCTCCAGGGGACTATCAGCCCCAGCATTTT.

This clonotype has a count of ten or more. The chain has TRBV12-3 or TRBV12-4 and TRBJ1-5, with D unresolved. This CDR3 spans 14 amino acids. Trimming removed 3 bases at V and 4 bases at J, with 10 bases between. CDR3 protein: CASSFSGRNQPQHF. CDR3 nucleotide sequence: TGTGCCAGCAGTTTTAGTGGGCGAAATCAGCCCCAGCATTTT.

This clonotype was found many times. The chain combines TRBV4-1 with TRBJ2-1; 10 positions match TRBD2. The length of the CDR3 is 16 residues. The germline V gene has CDR1 MGHRA and CDR2 YSYEKL. Trimming cost V 4 bases and J 3 bases; bases outside gene matches: 6. DNA for the CDR3: TGCGCCAGCAGCCGAGGTGCTAGCGGGAGCTACAATGAGCAGTTCTTC. As protein: CASSRGASGSYNEQFF.

At least ten counts were recorded for this clonotype. The V and J genes are TRBV5-1 and TRBJ1-2, with D perhaps matching TRBD1 (6 bases). The CDR3 length is 13 residues. The germline V and J ends were trimmed by 0 bases and 7 bases, with 10 bases remaining between them. Germline assignment: CDR1 SGHRS and CDR2 YFSETQ. CDR3 loop: CASSLEGDFGYTF. Here the CDR3 DNA reads TGCGCCAGCAGCTTGGAGGGGGACTTTGGCTACACCTTC.

The chain has TRBV23-1 and TRBJ2-5; D might be TRBD1 or TRBD2, each matching 5 bases. TRBV23-1 is an ORF; its function is uncertain. V lost 4 bases, J lost 2 bases, and 35 bases lay in between. The CDR3 contains 22 residues. In DNA form, the CDR3 reads TGCGCCAGCAGTCCTTCGGACTCATGTAGGGGTATCCACGCATACCGTCAAGAGACCCAGTACTTC. This sequence encodes CASSPSDSCRGIHAYRQETQYF.

This clonotype was counted between two and nine times. The V gene is TRBV3-1, the J gene TRBJ1-1; D remains unclear. This CDR3 contains 14 residues. Germline lookup yields CDR1 LGHDT and CDR2 YNNKEL (reference sequence). The V gene lost 4 bases and the J gene lost 1 base, with 10 bases spanning the gap. CDR3 nucleotides: TGTGCCAGCAGCCGAGAGGGCACGAACACTGAAGCTTTCTTT. Encoded protein: CASSREGTNTEAFF.

V is TRBV5-1 and J is TRBJ1-2; D perhaps matches TRBD1 (6 bases). The V and J ends lost 0 bases and 6 bases respectively, with 12 bases between them. The CDR3 spans 14 residues. CDR1 is SGHRS and CDR2 is YFSETQ in the germline V gene. CDR3: CASSLDARGDGYTF. DNA for the CDR3: TGCGCCAGCAGCTTGGACGCCAGGGGAGATGGCTACACCTTC.

This clonotype occurred many times. The V and J genes are TRBV10-3 and TRBJ2-7; 9 bases match TRBD1. The CDR3 length is 19 residues. Germline V gene sequence: CDR1 ENHRY, CDR2 SYGVKD. With 0 bases clipped from V and 5 bases from J, the junction kept 17 bases outside the gene matches. The CDR3 DNA is TGTGCCATCAGTGAGTCGGGAGCTACAGGCGGACAGGGGAAAGACGAGCAGTACGTC. Protein: CAISESGATGGQGKDEQYV.

This clonotype was observed a handful of times. For the CDR3, the DNA is TGTGCCAGCAGCCCCTACAGGGTGACCTACAATGAGCAGTTCTTC. Protein: CASSPYRVTYNEQFF. The genes are TRBV27 and TRBJ2-1, with a weak D call TRBD1 (6 bases). The germline V gene encodes CDR1 MNHEY and CDR2 SMNVEV (reference sequence). The CDR3 consists of 15 residues. V lost 6 bases, J lost 2 bases, and 14 bases lay in between.

Only a few counts were recorded for this clonotype. This chain links TRBV27 with TRBJ2-5; D may match TRBD1 or TRBD2 (6 bases each). Trimming pared 4 bases from V and 1 base from J, leaving 10 bases between. Germline V gene data show CDR1 as MNHEY and CDR2 as SMNVEV (reference sequence). The CDR3 has 14 residues. CDR3 in DNA: TGTGCCAGCAGTTCCGGGGGCCTCCAAGAGACCCAGTACTTC. It encodes CASSSGGLQETQYF.

The chain links TRBV6-1 to TRBJ2-7, with D uncertain. The V end was cut by 6 bases, the J end by 6 bases, with 15 bases between. Germline CDR1 reads MNHNS; CDR2 reads SASEGT. CDR3 length equals 13 residues. The CDR3: CASSWGQAGEQYF. The CDR3 DNA reads as TGTGCCAGCAGCTGGGGTCAGGCTGGCGAGCAGTACTTC.

This clonotype was picked up many times. The V and J genes are TRBV7-9 and TRBJ1-1, with TRBD1 identical over 8 bases. The germline gives CDR1 SEHNR, CDR2 FQNEAQ (reference sequence). The CDR3 is made up of 13 amino acids. J lost 3 bases, V lost 6 bases, and 3 bases had no gene match. The chain's CDR3 is CASRRQGYTEAFF. In nucleotides, the CDR3 is TGTGCCAGCAGAAGACAGGGGTACACTGAAGCTTTCTTT.

This clonotype was counted only a few times. The genes are TRBV6-2 or TRBV6-3 and TRBJ1-5, with D tentatively TRBD1 (5 bases). The CDR3 consists of 13 residues. Germline CDR1 MNHEY, CDR2 SVGEGT. V was shortened by 6 bases and J by 5 bases, with 11 bases between the two germline ends. In DNA form, the CDR3 reads TGTGCCAGCAGGGAACAGGCCCATCAGCCCCAGCATTTT. Its protein product is CASREQAHQPQHF.

This clonotype appeared many times. The chain links TRBV5-1 to TRBJ1-1; no definite D call. This CDR3 has 14 residues. Germline assignment: CDR1 SGHRS and CDR2 YFSETQ. V lost 0 bases to trimming and J lost 11 bases, with 17 bases between them. CDR3 sequence reads: CASSLGAGEGSAFF. CDR3 DNA sequence: TGCGCCAGCAGCTTGGGGGCGGGAGAGGGCTCCGCTTTCTTT.

In this sample, this clonotype turned up many times. This chain connects TRBV12-3 or TRBV12-4 to TRBJ2-1; D call uncertain. The CDR3 has 14 amino acids. V was trimmed by 1 base and J by 7 bases, leaving 11 bases between them. In DNA, the CDR3 is TGTGCCAGCAGTTTAGAGACTCCTGGGAATGAGCAGTTCTTC. Protein: CASSLETPGNEQFF.

The chain links TRBV18 to TRBJ1-5; D is possibly TRBD1 (6 bases). The CDR3 contains 15 residues. Germline V lookup: CDR1 KGHSH, CDR2 LQKENI. V lost 3 bases to trimming and J lost 3 bases, with 12 bases between them. CDR3 sequence (DNA): TGTGCCAGCTCACCGATGGGGGGCGTCAATCAGCCCCAGCATTTT. Translated, it gives CASSPMGGVNQPQHF. Full variable domain (missing parts from reference TRBV18 and TRBJ1-5): NAGVMQNPRHLVRRRGQEARLRCSPMKGHSHVYWYRQLPEEGLKFMVYLQKENIIDESGMPKERFSAEFPKEGPSILRIQQVVRGDSAAYFCASSPMGGVNQPQHFGDGTRLSIL.

The chain links TRBV7-3 to TRBJ2-2; 7 bases are a match to TRBD1. The germline gives CDR1 SGHTA, CDR2 FQGTGA. Germline trimming cut 5 bases from V and 4 bases from J; bases unmatched to any gene: 16. This CDR3 spans 18 amino acids. The CDR3 region is CASSLNPDRERSTGELFF. The DNA of the CDR3 is TGTGCCAGCAGCCTTAACCCTGACAGGGAACGGTCCACCGGGGAGCTGTTTTTT. Combining the CDR3 with reference TRBV7-3 and TRBJ2-2 gives the whole variable domain GAGVSQTPSNKVTEKGKYVELRCDPISGHTALYWYRQSLGQGPEFLIYFQGTGAADDSGLPNDRFFAVRPEGSVSTLKIQRTERGDSAVYLCASSLNPDRERSTGELFFGEGSRLTVL.

This clonotype was detected ten times or more. V and J are TRBV12-3 or TRBV12-4 and TRBJ2-1; unclear D gene. The CDR3 has 12 amino acids. V was trimmed by 3 bases and J by 9 bases, leaving 9 bases between them. The CDR3 here is CASSFRELEQFF. The CDR3 DNA follows: TGTGCCAGCAGTTTCCGAGAGCTTGAGCAGTTCTTC.

The table lists this clonotype with many counts. This sequence joins TRBV18 and TRBJ1-1; TRBD1 matches at 11 bases. The CDR3 is 16 residues long. CDR1 KGHSH and CDR2 LQKENI come from the germline V gene. J was trimmed by 6 bases and V by 3 bases; bases with no gene match: 9. In nucleotides, the CDR3 is TGTGCCAGCTCACCCCCACATGGACAGGGGGCCTCTGAAGCTTTCTTT. Amino acid sequence: CASSPPHGQGASEAFF.

The gene calls are TRBV3-1 and TRBJ2-5; 9 bases align to TRBD2. Germline assignment: CDR1 LGHDT and CDR2 YNNKEL (reference sequence). V dropped 0 bases and J dropped 1; count of bases not matched to a gene: 6. The CDR3 runs 17 residues. CDR3 in amino acids: CASSQEPSGVGQETQYF. The CDR3 region has the DNA TGTGCCAGCAGCCAAGAGCCTAGCGGGGTCGGCCAAGAGACCCAGTACTTC.

There are a few counts of this clonotype. The chain joins TRBV5-6 to TRBJ2-5; D may match TRBD1 or TRBD2 (5 bases each). V gave up 5 bases and J gave up 0 bases, with 11 bases separating them. Germline assignment: CDR1 SGHDT and CDR2 YYEEEE. The CDR3 consists of 14 residues. This CDR3 is CASRERGDQETQYF. CDR3 DNA sequence: TGTGCCAGCAGGGAGAGGGGAGACCAAGAGACCCAGTACTTC.

The V call is TRBV2, the J call TRBJ1-5; no firm D call. The V gene's germline CDR1 is SNHLY and CDR2 FYNNEI. This CDR3 region has 14 residues. V was pared by 2 bases and J by 4 bases, with 9 bases between. CDR3 protein: CASSELSQNQPQHF. CDR3 DNA: TGTGCCAGCAGTGAACTTTCGCAGAATCAGCCCCAGCATTTT.

V usage is TRBV5-1 and J usage is TRBJ2-2, with D maybe TRBD2 (6 bases). CDR3 length: 15 amino acids. V dropped 5 bases and J dropped 3 bases, with 14 bases sitting between them. CDR1 is SGHRS, CDR2 YFSETQ, per germline. CDR3 DNA: TGCGCCAGCAGTTCCCGGGGGTCGTACACCGGGGAGCTGTTTTTT. Its protein is CASSSRGSYTGELFF. The full variable domain, in which reference TRBV5-1 and TRBJ2-2 provide the parts outside the CDR3, is KAGVTQTPRYLIKTRGQQVTLSCSPISGHRSVSWYQQTPGQGLQFLFEYFSETQRNKGNFPGRFSGRQFSNSRSEMNVSTLELGDSALYLCASSSRGSYTGELFFGEGSRLTVL.

This clonotype was observed at least ten times. J is TRBJ2-1 and V is TRBV10-3; 16 bases match TRBD2. Germline-derived CDR1 and CDR2 are ENHRY and SYGVKD. Losses at the gene ends were 1 base for V and 8 bases for J; bases not matched to a gene: 5. CDR3 length: 17 residues. The CDR3 spells CAISELGLAGGRDEQFF. The CDR3 nucleotides are TGTGCCATCAGTGAGTTGGGACTAGCGGGGGGGCGCGATGAGCAGTTCTTC.